The rows below give T cell receptor beta chains drawn from one sample of a study of sequential checkpoint blockade in melanoma. Sequencing was performed with immunoSEQ multiplex PCR; in TCRdb, only in-frame clones are kept and a portion is missing. This table has some 25,000 clones, about 72% appearing once. Sequencing was performed on CD8+ T cells sorted from blood (inferred from file names), taken from a patient given nivolumab and ipilimumab in sequence. These receptors came from a human donor with melanoma. Each CDR3 is given with its conserved first and last residue. D genes are given only for firm matches. Size tells how often a clone was seen (once, few, many) or the class of an expanded clone, and some rows leave it out.

j_call,clone_size,d_call,v_call,cdr3_nt,cdr3_aa
TRBJ2-2,few,.,TRBV7-9,TGTGCCAGCAGCATACCGGGACTGAGCTCGGAGCTGTTTTTT,CASSIPGLSSELFF
TRBJ1-2,.,.,TRBV10-1,TGCGCCAGCAGTGAGTCGCGGGGTAACTATGGCTACACCTTC,CASSESRGNYGYTF
TRBJ2-1,.,.,TRBV7-2,TGTGCCAGCAGCTTGGGGAGCGCAAGGGGGAATGAGCAGTTCTTC,CASSLGSARGNEQFF
TRBJ1-5,.,TRBD1,TRBV7-9,TGTGCCAGCAGCTTAGGGCCAGGGGGCGGCAATCAGCCCCAGCATTTT,CASSLGPGGGNQPQHF
TRBJ2-7,.,.,TRBV6-1,TGTGCCAGCAGTACGACAGTCCGCTACGAGCAGTACTTC,CASSTTVRYEQYF
TRBJ2-3,.,TRBD2,TRBV9,TGTGCCAGCAGCGAGTACGGGGGGGCCGGCACAGATACGCAGTATTTT,CASSEYGGAGTDTQYF
TRBJ1-1,.,.,TRBV2,TGTGCCAGCAGTGAAGCGCTTATTCTGGGGGCGGACACTGAAGCTTTCTTT,CASSEALILGADTEAFF
TRBJ2-7,.,TRBD2,TRBV28,TGTGCCAGCAGCTCCGGGACTAGCGGGCTAAACGAGCAGTACTTC,CASSSGTSGLNEQYF
TRBJ2-1,.,.,TRBV29-1,TGCAGCGTTGGGCAGGGATACAATGAGCAGTTCTTC,CSVGQGYNEQFF
TRBJ2-5,.,.,TRBV18,TGTGCCAGCTCACCGCGAGGGGAGACCCAGTACTTC,CASSPRGETQYF
TRBJ2-5,.,TRBD1,TRBV5-1,TGCGCCAGCAGCAATCGACGGGACAGGGGGCCCCAAGAGACCCAGTACTTC,CASSNRRDRGPQETQYF
TRBJ2-1,.,.,TRBV5-1,TGCGCCAGCAGCGGGACTGGTCCGAGCTCCTACAATGAGCAGTTCTTC,CASSGTGPSSYNEQFF
TRBJ2-7,.,.,TRBV5-6,TGTGCCAGCAGCTTTCTCCCAGGAGGAAACTACGAGCAGTACTTC,CASSFLPGGNYEQYF